Listed below are T cell receptor beta chains from one sample, sequenced in a study of post-analysis software for immune sequencing data. In TCRdb, the PCR reads were re-called with MiXCR into one record per CDR3 protein. The repertoire holds hundreds of thousands of distinct CDR3 sequences, with around 60% as singletons. Sequencing used blood. Source of these receptors: a girl aged 2-10 years with multiple sclerosis. Each CDR3 is given with its conserved first and last residue. D genes are given only for firm matches. Expanded clones get a size class; other rows say once, few or many, or leave the size out.

cdr3_aa | cdr3_nt | clone_size | v_call | d_call | j_call
CASRGGGSSTSYNEQFF | TGTGCCAGCAGGGGGGGTGGTAGCTCGACCTCCTACAATGAGCAGTTCTTC | - | TRBV11-2 | - | TRBJ2-1
CASMRVGTEAFF | TGTGCCAGCATGCGAGTAGGCACTGAAGCTTTCTTT | few | TRBV28 | - | TRBJ1-1
CAGSQDIPRGENTEAFF | TGCGCCGGCAGCCAAGACATCCCGAGGGGGGAGAACACTGAAGCTTTCTTT | - | TRBV4-3 | - | TRBJ1-1
CSFRRGRAYTDTQYF | TGCAGCTTCCGGAGAGGGAGAGCTTACACAGATACGCAGTATTTT | once | TRBV29-1 | - | TRBJ2-3
CASSAQGFGEQFF | TGTGCCAGCAGCGCTCAGGGGTTTGGTGAGCAGTTCTTC | - | TRBV7-2 | - | TRBJ2-1
CASSSGRSVTQYF | TGTGCCAGCAGCTCGGGACGGTCGGTAACCCAGTACTTC | many | TRBV7-2 | - | TRBJ2-5
CAGRRTSSYEQYF | TGTGCCGGCCGTAGGACAAGCTCCTACGAGCAGTACTTC | - | TRBV12-3/TRBV12-4 | - | TRBJ2-7
CASSEWTGGGTDTQYF | TGTGCCAGCAGTGAATGGACAGGAGGAGGCACAGATACGCAGTATTTT | - | TRBV6-1 | TRBD1 | TRBJ2-3
CASSYQSEDYHNEQFF | TGTGCCAGCAGTTACCAGAGCGAGGACTATCACAATGAGCAGTTCTTC | - | TRBV6-5 | - | TRBJ2-1
CSAPGGTETQYF | TGCAGCGCTCCAGGGGGGACAGAGACCCAGTACTTC | - | TRBV29-1 | - | TRBJ2-5
CASSQGLAGGYNEQFF | TGCGCCAGCAGCCAAGGACTAGCGGGAGGGTACAATGAGCAGTTCTTC | few | TRBV4-1 | TRBD2 | TRBJ2-1
CASSGSTIPTYEQYF | TGTGCCAGCAGTGGATCCACTATACCAACCTACGAGCAGTACTTC | few | TRBV2 | - | TRBJ2-7
CASSPVGVDYEQYF | TGCGCCAGCAGCCCCGTGGGGGTAGACTACGAGCAGTACTTC | - | TRBV4-1 | - | TRBJ2-7
CSLPDGDTTDTQYF | TGCAGTCTTCCCGACGGGGACACCACAGATACGCAGTATTTT | - | TRBV20-1 | - | TRBJ2-3
CASSLGGSGKNIQYF | TGTGCCAGCAGCTTAGGTGGTAGCGGGAAAAACATTCAGTACTTC | - | TRBV7-9 | TRBD2 | TRBJ2-4
CASDVSGRPHEQYF | TGTGCCAGCGATGTGAGCGGGAGGCCCCACGAGCAGTACTTC | - | TRBV6-5 | TRBD2 | TRBJ2-7
CASSLILQQTNEKLFF | TGTGCCAGCAGCTTAATACTCCAGCAGACTAATGAAAAACTGTTTTTT | few | TRBV7-9 | - | TRBJ1-4
CASSYSQLAAQFF | TGTGCCAGCAGTTACTCGCAGCTAGCGGCTCAGTTCTTC | - | TRBV6-2/TRBV6-3 | TRBD2 | TRBJ2-1
CSARPRGYNEQFF | TGCAGTGCTAGACCGCGGGGGTACAATGAGCAGTTCTTC | - | TRBV20-1 | TRBD2 | TRBJ2-1